This T cell receptor beta chain was sequenced in a study of PD-L1 blockade in urothelial cancer. Study-wide findings and caveats: Prediction of better survival came from below-median pretreatment blood TCR clonality.

This CDR3 contains 13 residues. V was clipped by 4 bases and J by 1 base, with 5 bases between them. Germline V CDR1 and CDR2: SQVTM, ANQGSEA. Libraries were prepared by immunoSEQ multiplex PCR; TCRdb keeps only in-frame clonotypes and omits some of them. The sample includes tens of thousands of clones, about 83% seen only once; the top ten take roughly 9%. As concerns this clone: The target antigen is unknown.

The time point: pretreatment peripheral blood. Patients were living with locally advanced or metastatic urothelial carcinoma. J is TRBJ2-6 and V is TRBV29-1; unclear D gene. Material: PBMCs, obtained around atezolizumab (anti-PD-L1) treatment. The receptor's source is a woman in her seventies with urothelial cancer. The CDR3 DNA reads as TGCAGCGTTGCCGAGTCTGGGGCCAACGTCCTGACTTTC. Its protein product is CSVAESGANVLTF. Drawing the rest from reference TRBV29-1 and TRBJ2-6, the complete variable domain is SAVISQKPSRDICQRGTSLTIQCQVDSQVTMMFWYRQQPGQSLTLIATANQGSEATYESGFVIDKFPISRPNLTFSTLTVSNMSPEDSSIYLCSVAESGANVLTFGAGSRLTVL.